The 10 T cell receptor beta chains given below trace back to one sample, sequenced in a study of T cells in Graves' hyperthyroidism and ophthalmopathy. The CDR3 regions of TCR beta were amplified from RNA transcripts. A first-round RT-PCR of the TCR CDR3 used the HTBI primer set. TCRdb called the multiplex PCR reads again in MiXCR, with one record for every CDR3 protein. Of 300,000 to 500,000 distinct CDR3 sequences in the sample, just under 15% were seen once. What was sequenced was blood. The receptor set was obtained from a woman under 40 with Graves' hyperthyroidism.

This clonotype was found many times. This chain connects TRBV12-3 or TRBV12-4 to TRBJ2-5, with a tentative D call TRBD2 (6 bases). The CDR3 is made up of 15 amino acids. V was pared by 6 bases and J by 0 bases, with 14 bases between. The CDR3 sequence: CASSPTGANQETQYF. CDR3 nucleotides: TGTGCCAGCAGCCCCACGGGAGCTAACCAAGAGACCCAGTACTTC.

This clonotype occurred many times. V gene TRBV2 combines with J gene TRBJ1-1; D is ambiguous. V shed 10 bases and J shed 6 bases, with 15 bases lying between them. The CDR3 length is 12 residues. CDR1 is SNHLY, CDR2 FYNNEI, per germline. The CDR3 is CATQRVSAEAFF. CDR3 bases: TGTGCCACCCAAAGGGTGAGCGCTGAAGCTTTCTTT.

This clonotype was detected ten times or more. J is TRBJ2-7 and V is TRBV28; 10 bases align to TRBD2. J gave up 7 bases and V 4 bases, and 10 bases lay outside the gene matches. Germline-derived CDR1 and CDR2 are MDHEN and SYDVKM. The CDR3 runs 15 residues. The CDR3 region has the DNA TGTGCCAGCAGTTCCTCTCCTAGCGGGAGTAAAGAGCAGTACTTC. Encoded protein: CASSSSPSGSKEQYF.

This clonotype came up many times. This chain joins TRBV28 and TRBJ1-5, with TRBD1 matching over 7 bases. The CDR3 runs 14 residues. V was pared by 6 bases and J by 3 bases, with 5 bases of the junction left unmatched. Germline V CDR1 and CDR2: MDHEN, SYDVKM. CDR3 amino acids: CASSTGTVNQPQHF. The CDR3 DNA reads as TGTGCCAGCAGCACCGGGACAGTCAATCAGCCCCAGCATTTT.

This clonotype appeared many times. The V and J genes are TRBV20-1 and TRBJ2-7; 10 bases line up with TRBD1. Germline V gene lookup returns CDR1 DFQATT and CDR2 SNEGSKA (reference sequence). V was clipped by 6 bases and J by 0 bases; unmatched bases: 5. The CDR3 runs to 14 residues. The CDR3 DNA sequence: TGCAGTGCCCAGGGACAGGGGAGCTCCTACGAGCAGTACTTC. Amino acids: CSAQGQGSSYEQYF.

Remarks on this clonotype: A single base separates this from a much larger clone, so it may be a read error. CDR3 amino acids: CSAKQTSDSFMDTQYF. Here the CDR3 DNA reads TGCAGTGCCAAGCAGACTAGCGATTCTTTCATGGATACGCAGTATTTT. J is TRBJ2-3 and V is TRBV20-1; TRBD2 matches 8 bases. This CDR3 comprises 16 residues. J lost 6 bases, V lost 6 bases, and 17 bases had no gene match. The germline V gene encodes CDR1 DFQATT and CDR2 SNEGSKA (reference sequence).

The chain uses TRBV9 and TRBJ2-1, with TRBD2 matching 13 bases. Germline values: CDR1 SGDLS, CDR2 YYNGEE. This CDR3 spans 18 amino acids. J gave up 0 bases and V 3 bases, and 6 bases lay outside the gene matches. CDR3 region: CASSAGTSGASSYNEQFF. In DNA, the CDR3 is TGTGCCAGCAGCGCAGGGACTAGCGGGGCAAGCTCCTACAATGAGCAGTTCTTC.

Many counts were recorded for this clonotype. V gene TRBV7-2 combines with J gene TRBJ1-2, with a possible D match to TRBD1 (5 bases). V was cut by 5 bases and J by 4 bases, with 17 bases left in between. Germline loops: CDR1 SGHTA, CDR2 FQGNSA. CDR3 length: 15 amino acids. The CDR3 nucleotides read TGTGCCAGCAGCGTCAGGGCAGATACTTTCTATGGCTACACCTTC. Protein sequence: CASSVRADTFYGYTF.

The V gene is TRBV12-3 or TRBV12-4, the J gene TRBJ1-5; D ambiguous. The CDR3 covers 14 residues. Trimming stripped 4 bases from V and 0 bases from J, with 7 bases between. CDR3 sequence reads: CASSYGVSNQPQHF. The CDR3 nucleotides are TGTGCCAGCAGTTATGGGGTTAGCAATCAGCCCCAGCATTTT.

The chain carries TRBV29-1 and TRBJ2-1, with 9 bases that match TRBD2. Per germline, CDR1 SQVTM and CDR2 ANQGSEA. The CDR3 covers 14 residues. V was pared by 6 bases and J by 3 bases, with 6 bases of the junction left unmatched. As DNA, the CDR3 is TGCAGCGTCCTCAGCGGGAGGTACTACAATGAGCAGTTCTTC. This gives the protein CSVLSGRYYNEQFF.